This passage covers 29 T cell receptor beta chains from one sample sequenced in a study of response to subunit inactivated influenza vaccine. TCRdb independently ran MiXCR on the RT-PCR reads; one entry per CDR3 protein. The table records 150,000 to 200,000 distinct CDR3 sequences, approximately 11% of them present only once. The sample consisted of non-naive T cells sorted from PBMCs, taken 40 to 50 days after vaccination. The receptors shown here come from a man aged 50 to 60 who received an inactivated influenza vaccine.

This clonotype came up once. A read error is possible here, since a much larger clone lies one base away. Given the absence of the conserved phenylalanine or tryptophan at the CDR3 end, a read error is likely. The CDR3 bases are TGTGCCAGCAGCCACCCGGGACTAGGGAAAGGAGAACAAGAGACCCAGTACTTA. Translated, it gives CASSHPGLGKGEQETQYL. The genes are TRBV3-1 and TRBJ2-5; 8 bases match TRBD2. Trimming removed 3 bases from V and 2 bases from J; junction bases left unmatched: 14. Per the germline V gene, CDR1 is LGHDT and CDR2 is YNNKEL (reference sequence). This CDR3 contains 18 residues.

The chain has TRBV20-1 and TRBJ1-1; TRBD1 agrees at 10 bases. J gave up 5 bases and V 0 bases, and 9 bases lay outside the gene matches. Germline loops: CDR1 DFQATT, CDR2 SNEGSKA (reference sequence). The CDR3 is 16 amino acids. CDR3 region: CSARDSGAGQGTEAFF. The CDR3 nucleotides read TGCAGTGCTAGAGATTCTGGGGCGGGACAGGGGACTGAAGCTTTCTTT.

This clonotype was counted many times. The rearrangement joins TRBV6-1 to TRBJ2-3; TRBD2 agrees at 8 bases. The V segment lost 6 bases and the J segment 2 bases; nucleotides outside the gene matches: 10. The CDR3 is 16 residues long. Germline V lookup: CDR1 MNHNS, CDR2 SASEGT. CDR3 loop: CASSPWERGLTDTQYF. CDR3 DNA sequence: TGTGCCAGCAGCCCATGGGAGCGGGGGCTCACAGATACGCAGTATTTT.

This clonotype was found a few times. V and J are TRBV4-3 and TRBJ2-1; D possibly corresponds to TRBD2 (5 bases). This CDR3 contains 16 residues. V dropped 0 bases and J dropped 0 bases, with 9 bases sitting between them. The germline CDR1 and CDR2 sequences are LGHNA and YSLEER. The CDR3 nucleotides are TGCGCCAGCAGCCAAGATGAGGGAAGCTCCTACAATGAGCAGTTCTTC. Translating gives CASSQDEGSSYNEQFF.

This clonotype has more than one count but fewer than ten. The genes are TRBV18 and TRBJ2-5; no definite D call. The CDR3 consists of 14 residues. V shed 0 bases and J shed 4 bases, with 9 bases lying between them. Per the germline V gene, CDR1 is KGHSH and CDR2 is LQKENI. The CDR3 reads CASSPPNVAETQYF. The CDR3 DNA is TGTGCCAGCTCACCACCGAATGTTGCAGAGACCCAGTACTTC.

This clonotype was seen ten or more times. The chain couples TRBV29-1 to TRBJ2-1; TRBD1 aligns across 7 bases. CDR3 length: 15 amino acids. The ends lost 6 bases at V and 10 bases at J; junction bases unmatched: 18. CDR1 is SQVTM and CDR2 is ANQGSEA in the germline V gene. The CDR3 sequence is CSVVPGGQVQGEQFF. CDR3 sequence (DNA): TGCAGCGTCGTCCCGGGCGGACAGGTTCAGGGGGAGCAGTTCTTC.

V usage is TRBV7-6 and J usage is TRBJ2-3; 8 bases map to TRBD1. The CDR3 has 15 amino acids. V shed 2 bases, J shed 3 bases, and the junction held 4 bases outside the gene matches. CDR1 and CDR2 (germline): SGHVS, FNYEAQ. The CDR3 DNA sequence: TGTGCCAGCAGCTTATCGACAGGGGTGACAGATACGCAGTATTTT. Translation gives CASSLSTGVTDTQYF.

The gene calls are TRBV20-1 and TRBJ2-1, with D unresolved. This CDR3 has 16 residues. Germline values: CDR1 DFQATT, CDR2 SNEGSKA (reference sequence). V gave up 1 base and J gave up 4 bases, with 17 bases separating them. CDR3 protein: CSARVSANTPYNEQFF. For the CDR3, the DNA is TGCAGTGCTAGAGTCTCGGCCAATACTCCATACAATGAGCAGTTCTTC.

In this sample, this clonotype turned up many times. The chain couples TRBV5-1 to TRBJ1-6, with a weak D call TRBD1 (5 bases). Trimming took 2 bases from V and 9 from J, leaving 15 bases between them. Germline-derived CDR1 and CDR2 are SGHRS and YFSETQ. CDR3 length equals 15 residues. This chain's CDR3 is CASSLGAGSSSPLHF. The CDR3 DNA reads TGCGCCAGCAGCTTAGGGGCCGGAAGTAGTTCACCCCTCCACTTT. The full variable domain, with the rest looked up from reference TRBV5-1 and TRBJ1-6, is KAGVTQTPRYLIKTRGQQVTLSCSPISGHRSVSWYQQTPGQGLQFLFEYFSETQRNKGNFPGRFSGRQFSNSRSEMNVSTLELGDSALYLCASSLGAGSSSPLHFGNGTRLTVT.

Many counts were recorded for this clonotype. DNA of the CDR3: TGTGCCAGCAGTTTCTTAGGACGGGACTACGAGCAGTACTTC. Translated, it gives CASSFLGRDYEQYF. V usage is TRBV28 and J usage is TRBJ2-7; possibly TRBD2 for D (5 bases). CDR1 is MDHEN and CDR2 is SYDVKM in the germline V gene. This CDR3 region has 14 residues. Trimming left V 3 bases short and J 3 bases short, with 12 bases between. Looking up the rest from reference TRBV28 and TRBJ2-7 gives the full variable domain: DVKVTQSSRYLVKRTGEKVFLECVQDMDHENMFWYRQDPGLGLRLIYFSYDVKMKEKGDIPEGYSVSREKKERFSLILESASTNQTSMYLCASSFLGRDYEQYFGPGTRLTVT.

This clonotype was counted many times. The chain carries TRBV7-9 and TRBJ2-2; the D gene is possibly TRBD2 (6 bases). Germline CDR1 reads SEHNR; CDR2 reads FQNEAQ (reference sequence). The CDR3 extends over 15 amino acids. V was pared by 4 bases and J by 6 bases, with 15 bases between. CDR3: CASSWRASGSGELFF. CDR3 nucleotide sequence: TGTGCCAGCAGCTGGAGGGCTAGTGGTTCCGGGGAGCTGTTTTTT.

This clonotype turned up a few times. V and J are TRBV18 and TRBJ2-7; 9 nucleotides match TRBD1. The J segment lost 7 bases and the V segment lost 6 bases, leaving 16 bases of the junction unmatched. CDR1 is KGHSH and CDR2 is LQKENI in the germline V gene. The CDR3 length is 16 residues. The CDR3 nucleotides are TGTGCCAGCTCCCCAAGGTCCACACAGGGGGCGAGAGAGCAGTACTTC. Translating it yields CASSPRSTQGAREQYF.

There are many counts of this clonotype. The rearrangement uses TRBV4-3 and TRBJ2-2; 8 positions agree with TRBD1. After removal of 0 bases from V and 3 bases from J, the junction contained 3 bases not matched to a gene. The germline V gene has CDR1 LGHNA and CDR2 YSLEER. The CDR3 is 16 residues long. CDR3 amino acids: CASSQDRDRHTGELFF. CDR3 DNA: TGCGCCAGCAGCCAAGATAGGGACAGGCACACCGGGGAGCTGTTTTTT.

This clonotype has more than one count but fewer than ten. CDR3 sequence: CASSLSLAGEQFF. The CDR3 DNA sequence: TGTGCCAGCAGCTTGAGCCTAGCCGGTGAGCAGTTCTTC. The chain joins TRBV7-9 to TRBJ2-1; D might be TRBD2 (5 bases). Trimming stripped 3 bases from V and 9 bases from J, with 12 bases between. Germline CDR1 reads SEHNR; CDR2 reads FQNEAQ (reference sequence). The CDR3 contains 13 residues.

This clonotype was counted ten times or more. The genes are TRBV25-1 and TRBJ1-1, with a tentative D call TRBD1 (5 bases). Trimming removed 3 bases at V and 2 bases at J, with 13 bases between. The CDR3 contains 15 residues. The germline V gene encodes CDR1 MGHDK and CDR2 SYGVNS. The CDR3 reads CASSDWKGTNTEAFF. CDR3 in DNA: TGTGCCAGCAGTGATTGGAAGGGGACCAACACTGAAGCTTTCTTT.

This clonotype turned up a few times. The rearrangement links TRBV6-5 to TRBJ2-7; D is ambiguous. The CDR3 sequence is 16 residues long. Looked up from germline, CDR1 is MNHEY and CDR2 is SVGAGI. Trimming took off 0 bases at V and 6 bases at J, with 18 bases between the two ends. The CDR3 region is CASSYSLQAGTGEQYF. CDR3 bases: TGTGCCAGCAGTTACTCGCTCCAGGCAGGTACTGGCGAGCAGTACTTC.

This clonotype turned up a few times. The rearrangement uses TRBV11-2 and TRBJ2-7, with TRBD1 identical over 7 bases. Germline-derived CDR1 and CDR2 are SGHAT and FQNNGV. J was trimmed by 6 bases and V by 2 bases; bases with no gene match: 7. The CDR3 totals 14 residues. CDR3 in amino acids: CASSLLGQNTEQYF. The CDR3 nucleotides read TGTGCCAGCAGCTTACTGGGACAGAACACCGAGCAGTACTTC.

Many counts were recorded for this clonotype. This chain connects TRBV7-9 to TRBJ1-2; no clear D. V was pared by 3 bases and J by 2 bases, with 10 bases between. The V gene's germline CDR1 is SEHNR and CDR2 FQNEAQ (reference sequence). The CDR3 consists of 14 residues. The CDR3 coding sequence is TGTGCCAGCAGCTTCCTTTCTACAAACTATGGCTACACCTTC. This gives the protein CASSFLSTNYGYTF.

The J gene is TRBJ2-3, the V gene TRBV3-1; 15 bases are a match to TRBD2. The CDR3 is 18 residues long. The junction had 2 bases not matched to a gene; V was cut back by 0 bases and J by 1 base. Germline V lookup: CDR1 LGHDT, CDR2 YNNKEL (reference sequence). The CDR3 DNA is TGTGCCAGCAGCCAAGAAGGACTAGCGGGAGGGGGCACAGATACGCAGTATTTT. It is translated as CASSQEGLAGGGTDTQYF.

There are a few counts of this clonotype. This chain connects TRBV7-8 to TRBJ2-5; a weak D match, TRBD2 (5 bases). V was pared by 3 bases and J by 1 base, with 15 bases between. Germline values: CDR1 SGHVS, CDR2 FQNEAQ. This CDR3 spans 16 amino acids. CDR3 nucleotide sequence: TGTGCCAGCAGCTTGCTGGCAGGACTCCCCCAAGAGACCCAGTACTTC. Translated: CASSLLAGLPQETQYF.

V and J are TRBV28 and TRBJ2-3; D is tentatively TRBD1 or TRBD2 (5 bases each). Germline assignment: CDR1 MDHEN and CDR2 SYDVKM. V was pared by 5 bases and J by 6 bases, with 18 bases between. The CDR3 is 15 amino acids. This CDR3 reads CASSQTGTPTDTQYF. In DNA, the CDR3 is TGTGCCAGCAGTCAAACCGGGACCCCGACGGATACGCAGTATTTT.

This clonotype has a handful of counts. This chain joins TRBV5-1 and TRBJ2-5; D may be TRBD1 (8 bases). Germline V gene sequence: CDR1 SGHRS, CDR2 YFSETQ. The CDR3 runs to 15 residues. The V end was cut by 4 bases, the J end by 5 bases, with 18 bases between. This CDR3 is CASSIPTGEGETQYF. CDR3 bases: TGCGCCAGCAGCATACCGACAGGGGAGGGTGAGACCCAGTACTTC.

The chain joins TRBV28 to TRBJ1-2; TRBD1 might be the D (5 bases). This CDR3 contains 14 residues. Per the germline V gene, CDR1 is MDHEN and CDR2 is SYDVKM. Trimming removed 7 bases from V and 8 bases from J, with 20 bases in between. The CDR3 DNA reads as TGTGCCAGCAATCGTGGGGCCAGGGCAGGAGGCTACACCTTC. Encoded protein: CASNRGARAGGYTF.

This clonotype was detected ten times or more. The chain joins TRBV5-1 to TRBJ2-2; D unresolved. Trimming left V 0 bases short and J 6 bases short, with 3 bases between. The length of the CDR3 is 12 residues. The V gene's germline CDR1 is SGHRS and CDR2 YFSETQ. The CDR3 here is CASSLVSGELFF. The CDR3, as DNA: TGCGCCAGCAGCTTGGTGTCCGGGGAGCTGTTTTTT.

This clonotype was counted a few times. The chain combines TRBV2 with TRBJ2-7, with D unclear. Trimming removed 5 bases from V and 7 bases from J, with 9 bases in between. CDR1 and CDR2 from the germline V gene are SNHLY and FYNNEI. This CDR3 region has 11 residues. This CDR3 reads CASSLKAEQYF. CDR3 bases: TGTGCCAGCAGTCTCAAGGCGGAGCAGTACTTC.

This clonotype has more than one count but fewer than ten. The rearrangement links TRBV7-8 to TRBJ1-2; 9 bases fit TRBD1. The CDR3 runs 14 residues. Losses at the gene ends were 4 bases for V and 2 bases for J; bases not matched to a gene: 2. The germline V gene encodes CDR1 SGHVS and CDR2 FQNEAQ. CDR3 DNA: TGTGCCAGCAGCTCCGGGACAGGGAACTATGGCTACACCTTC. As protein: CASSSGTGNYGYTF.

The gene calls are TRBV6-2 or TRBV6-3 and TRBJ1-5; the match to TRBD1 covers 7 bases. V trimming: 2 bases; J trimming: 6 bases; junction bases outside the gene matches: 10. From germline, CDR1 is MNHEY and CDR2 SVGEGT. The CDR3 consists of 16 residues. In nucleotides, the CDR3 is TGTGCCAGCAGTTACGATAGGGGGCAGGGAGGTCAGCCCCAGCATTTT. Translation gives CASSYDRGQGGQPQHF.

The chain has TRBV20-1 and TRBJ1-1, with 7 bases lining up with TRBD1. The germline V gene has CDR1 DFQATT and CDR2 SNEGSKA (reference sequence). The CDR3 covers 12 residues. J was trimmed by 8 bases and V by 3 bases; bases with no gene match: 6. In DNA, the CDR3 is TGCAGTGCTAGTTTGGAGGGGGCCGAAGCTTTCTTT. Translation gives CSASLEGAEAFF.

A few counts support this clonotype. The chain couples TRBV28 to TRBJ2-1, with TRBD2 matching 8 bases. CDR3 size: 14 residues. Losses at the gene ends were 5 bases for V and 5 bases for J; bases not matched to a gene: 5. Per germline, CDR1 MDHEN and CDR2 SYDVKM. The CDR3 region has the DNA TGTGCCAGCAGTCCGGGGGGGCCGGACAATGAGCAGTTCTTC. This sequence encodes CASSPGGPDNEQFF.